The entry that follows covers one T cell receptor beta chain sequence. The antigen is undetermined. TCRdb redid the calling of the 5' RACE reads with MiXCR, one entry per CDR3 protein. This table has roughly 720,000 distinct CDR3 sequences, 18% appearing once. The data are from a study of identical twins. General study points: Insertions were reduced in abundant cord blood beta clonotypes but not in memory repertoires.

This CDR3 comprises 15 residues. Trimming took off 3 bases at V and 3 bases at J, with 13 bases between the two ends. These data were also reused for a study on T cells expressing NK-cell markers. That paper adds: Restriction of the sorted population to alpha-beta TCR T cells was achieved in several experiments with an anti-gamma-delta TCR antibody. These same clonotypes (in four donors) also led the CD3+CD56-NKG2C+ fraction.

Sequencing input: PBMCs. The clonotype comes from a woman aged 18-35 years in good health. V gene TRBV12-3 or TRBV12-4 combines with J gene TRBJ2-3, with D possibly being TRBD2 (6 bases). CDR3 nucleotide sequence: TGTGCCAGCAGTTTTAGGGGCGGGATAACAGATACGCAGTATTTT. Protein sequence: CASSFRGGITDTQYF.